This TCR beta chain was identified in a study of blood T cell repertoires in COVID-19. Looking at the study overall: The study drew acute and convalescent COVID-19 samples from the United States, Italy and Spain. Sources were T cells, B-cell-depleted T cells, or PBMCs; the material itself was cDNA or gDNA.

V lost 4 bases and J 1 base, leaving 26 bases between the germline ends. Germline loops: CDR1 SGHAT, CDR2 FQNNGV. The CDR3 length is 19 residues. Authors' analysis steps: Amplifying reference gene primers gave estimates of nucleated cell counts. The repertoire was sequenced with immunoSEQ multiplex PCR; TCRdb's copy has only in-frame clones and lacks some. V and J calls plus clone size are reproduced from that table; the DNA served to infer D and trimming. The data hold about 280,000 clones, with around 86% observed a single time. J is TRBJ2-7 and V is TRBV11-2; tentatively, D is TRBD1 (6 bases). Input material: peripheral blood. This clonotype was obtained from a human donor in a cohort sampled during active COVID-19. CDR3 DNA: TGTGCCAGCAGCTCCTACTCCTCTTTCTTGGGGGCTCGGTCCTACGAGCAGTACTTC. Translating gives CASSSYSSFLGARSYEQYF.